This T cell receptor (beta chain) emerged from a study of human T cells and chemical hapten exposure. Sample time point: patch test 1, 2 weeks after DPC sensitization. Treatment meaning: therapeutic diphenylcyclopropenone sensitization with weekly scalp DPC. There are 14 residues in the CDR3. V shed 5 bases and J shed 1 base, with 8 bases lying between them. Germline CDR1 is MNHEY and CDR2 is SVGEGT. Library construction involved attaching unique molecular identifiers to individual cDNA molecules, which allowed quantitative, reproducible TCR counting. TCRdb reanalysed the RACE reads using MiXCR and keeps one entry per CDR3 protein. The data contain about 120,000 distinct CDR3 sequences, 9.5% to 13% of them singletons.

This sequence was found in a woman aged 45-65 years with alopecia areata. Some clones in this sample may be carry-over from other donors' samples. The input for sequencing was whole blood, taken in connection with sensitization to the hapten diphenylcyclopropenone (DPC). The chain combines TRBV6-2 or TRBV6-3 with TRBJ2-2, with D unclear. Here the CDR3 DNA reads TGTGCCAGCAGTCGTGACGGGAACACCGGGGAGCTGTTTTTT. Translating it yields CASSRDGNTGELFF.